The sample holds a few counts of the clone carrying this T cell receptor (beta chain). The antigen is unknown. This sample is part of a study of vaccination effects on CD4 cells after COVID-19. About the research overall: A few convalescent patients were sampled both early and late post-vaccination. Following the second dose by a median of 72 days, the post-vaccine samples were obtained. Study findings and constraints: Vaccine-induced new clones formed most post-vaccine spike-reactive clones in convalescents.

Sequencing followed a ViraFEST assay step that expanded antigen-specific CD4+ T cells with viral peptide pools. Culture proceeded for 10 days, and CD4+ T cells were then isolated. The person acquired a PCR-confirmed SARS-CoV-2 infection between March and December 2020. Vaccine administered to participants consisted of two doses of either BNT162b2 or mRNA-1273. With 5 bases clipped from V and 9 bases from J, the junction kept 15 bases outside the gene matches. The V gene's germline CDR1 is SGHTA and CDR2 FQGTGA. This CDR3 has 16 amino acids. TCRdb keeps only in-frame clones here, not all; method: immunoSEQ multiplex PCR. In the table there are about 15,000 clones, less than 85% of which are singletons.

The chain uses TRBV7-3 and TRBJ2-1; TRBD2 matches 8 bases. This material consisted of CD4+ T cells from PBMCs cultured with SARS-CoV-2 spike peptides, taken after COVID-19 vaccination. This clonotype originated in a human donor who had a prior SARS-CoV-2 infection. The CDR3 DNA reads as TGTGCCAGCAGCCCGCGGGGGGCGGGAGGTCTCGTTGAGCAGTTCTTC. Residues: CASSPRGAGGLVEQFF. Full variable domain (missing parts from reference TRBV7-3 and TRBJ2-1): GAGVSQTPSNKVTEKGKYVELRCDPISGHTALYWYRQSLGQGPEFLIYFQGTGAADDSGLPNDRFFAVRPEGSVSTLKIQRTERGDSAVYLCASSPRGAGGLVEQFFGPGTRLTVL.